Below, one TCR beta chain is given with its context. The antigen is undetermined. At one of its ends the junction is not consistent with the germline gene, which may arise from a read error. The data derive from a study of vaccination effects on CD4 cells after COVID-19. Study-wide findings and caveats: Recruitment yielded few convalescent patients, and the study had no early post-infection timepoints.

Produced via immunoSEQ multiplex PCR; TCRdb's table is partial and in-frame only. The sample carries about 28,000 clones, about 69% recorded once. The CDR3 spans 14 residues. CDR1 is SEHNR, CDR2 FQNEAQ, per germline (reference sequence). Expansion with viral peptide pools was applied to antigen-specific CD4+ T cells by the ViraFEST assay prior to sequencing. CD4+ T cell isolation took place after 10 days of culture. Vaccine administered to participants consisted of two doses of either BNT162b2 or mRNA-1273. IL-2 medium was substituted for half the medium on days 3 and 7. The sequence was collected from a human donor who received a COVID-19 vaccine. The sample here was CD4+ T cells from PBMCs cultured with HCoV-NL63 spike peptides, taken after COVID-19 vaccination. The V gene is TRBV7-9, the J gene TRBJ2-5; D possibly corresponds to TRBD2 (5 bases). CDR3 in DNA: TGTGCTAGCAGCAGAGGGCCCGGGTTTGAGACCCAGTACTTC. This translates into CASSRGPGFETQYF.